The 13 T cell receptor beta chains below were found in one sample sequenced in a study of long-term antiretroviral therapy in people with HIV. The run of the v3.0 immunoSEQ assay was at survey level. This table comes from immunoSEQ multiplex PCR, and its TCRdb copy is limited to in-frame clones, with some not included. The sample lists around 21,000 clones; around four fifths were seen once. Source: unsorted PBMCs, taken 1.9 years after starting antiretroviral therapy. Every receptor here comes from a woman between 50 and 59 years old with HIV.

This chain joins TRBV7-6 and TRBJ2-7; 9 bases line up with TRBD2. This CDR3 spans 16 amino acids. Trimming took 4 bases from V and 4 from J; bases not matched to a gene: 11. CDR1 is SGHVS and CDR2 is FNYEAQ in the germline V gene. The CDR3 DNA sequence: TGTGCCAGCAGCTCCAACTTTCTTAGCGGGAGATACGAGCAGTACTTC. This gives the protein CASSSNFLSGRYEQYF.

The CDR3 DNA reads TGCGCCAGCAGCTCACCCGGGACAGGGGGCCAAGCTTTCTTT. Its protein product is CASSSPGTGGQAFF. The V and J genes are TRBV5-1 and TRBJ1-1, with 12 bases lining up with TRBD1. Trimming took 3 bases from V and 9 from J; bases not matched to a gene: 6. Germline-derived CDR1 and CDR2 are SGHRS and YFSETQ. The CDR3 runs 14 residues. Combining the CDR3 with reference TRBV5-1 and TRBJ1-1 gives the whole variable domain KAGVTQTPRYLIKTRGQQVTLSCSPISGHRSVSWYQQTPGQGLQFLFEYFSETQRNKGNFPGRFSGRQFSNSRSEMNVSTLELGDSALYLCASSSPGTGGQAFFGQGTRLTVV.

CDR3 nucleotides: TGTGCCAGCAGCCCAGAGATCCCCGGCTCTTGGAGCACTGAAGCTTTCTTT. Its translation is CASSPEIPGSWSTEAFF. The rearrangement uses TRBV9 and TRBJ1-1; D remains ambiguous. CDR3 size: 17 residues. The V gene lost 4 bases and the J gene lost 4 bases, with 23 bases spanning the gap. Germline V gene data show CDR1 as SGDLS and CDR2 as YYNGEE.

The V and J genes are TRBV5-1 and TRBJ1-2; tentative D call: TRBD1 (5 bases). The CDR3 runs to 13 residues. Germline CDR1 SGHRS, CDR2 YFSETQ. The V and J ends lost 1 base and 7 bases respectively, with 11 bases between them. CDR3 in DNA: TGCGCCAGCAGCTTGTACGGGGGAAGTGGCTACACCTTC. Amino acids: CASSLYGGSGYTF.

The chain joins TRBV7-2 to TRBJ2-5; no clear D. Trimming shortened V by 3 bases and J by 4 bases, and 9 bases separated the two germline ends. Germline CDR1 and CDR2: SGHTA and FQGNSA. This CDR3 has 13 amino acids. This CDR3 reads CASSFAVRETQYF. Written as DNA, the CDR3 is TGTGCCAGCAGCTTTGCGGTCAGAGAGACCCAGTACTTC.

CDR3 residues: CASSITGGAGQETQYF. The CDR3 DNA follows: TGTGCCAGTAGTATCACAGGGGGCGCAGGCCAAGAGACCCAGTACTTC. J is TRBJ2-5 and V is TRBV19; 9 bases are shared with TRBD1. In germline, CDR1 is LNHDA, CDR2 SQIVND (reference sequence). This CDR3 is built from 16 residues. The V gene end was trimmed by 3 bases and the J gene end by 1 base; junction bases not matched to a gene: 6.

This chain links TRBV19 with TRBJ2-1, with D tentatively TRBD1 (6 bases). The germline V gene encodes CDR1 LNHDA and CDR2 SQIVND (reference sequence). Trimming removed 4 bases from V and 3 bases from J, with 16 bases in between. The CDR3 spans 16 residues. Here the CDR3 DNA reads TGTGCCAGTAGTACACCCTCTGGACAGTACTACAATGAGCAGTTCTTC. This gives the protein CASSTPSGQYYNEQFF.

The CDR3: CSVARGQGETQYF. The CDR3, as DNA: TGCAGCGTTGCCCGAGGACAGGGGGAGACCCAGTACTTC. The chain has TRBV29-1 and TRBJ2-5, with TRBD1 identical over 9 bases. Germline loops: CDR1 SQVTM, CDR2 ANQGSEA. This CDR3 is 13 amino acids long. V was pared by 4 bases and J by 5 bases, with 5 bases of the junction left unmatched.

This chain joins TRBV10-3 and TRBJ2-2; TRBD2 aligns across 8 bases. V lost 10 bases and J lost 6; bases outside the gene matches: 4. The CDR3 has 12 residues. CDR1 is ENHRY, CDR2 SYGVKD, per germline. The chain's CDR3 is CATGGGAGELFF. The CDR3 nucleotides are TGTGCCACCGGGGGGGGTGCCGGGGAGCTGTTTTTT.

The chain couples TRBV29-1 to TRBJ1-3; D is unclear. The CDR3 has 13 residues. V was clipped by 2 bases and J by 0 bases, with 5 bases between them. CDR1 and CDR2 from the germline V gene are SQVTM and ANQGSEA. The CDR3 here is CSVEKGSGNTIYF. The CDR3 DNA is TGCAGCGTTGAAAAGGGCTCTGGAAACACCATATATTTT.

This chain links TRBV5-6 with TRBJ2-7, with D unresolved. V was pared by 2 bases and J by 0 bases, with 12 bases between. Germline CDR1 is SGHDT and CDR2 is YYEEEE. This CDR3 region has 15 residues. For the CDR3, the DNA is TGTGCCAGCAGCTTCGTCCTCCGGAGCTCCTACGAGCAGTACTTC. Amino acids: CASSFVLRSSYEQYF. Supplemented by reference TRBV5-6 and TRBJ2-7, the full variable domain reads DAGVTQSPTHLIKTRGQQVTLRCSPKSGHDTVSWYQQALGQGPQFIFQYYEEEERQRGNFPDRFSGHQFPNYSSELNVNALLLGDSALYLCASSFVLRSSYEQYFGPGTRLTVT.

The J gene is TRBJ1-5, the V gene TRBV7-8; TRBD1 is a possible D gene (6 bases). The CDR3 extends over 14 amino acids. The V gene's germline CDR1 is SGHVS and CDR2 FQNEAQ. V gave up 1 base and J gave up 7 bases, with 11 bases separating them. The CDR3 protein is CASSLEGGTQPQHF. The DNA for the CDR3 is TGTGCCAGCAGCTTAGAAGGGGGGACCCAGCCCCAGCATTTT.

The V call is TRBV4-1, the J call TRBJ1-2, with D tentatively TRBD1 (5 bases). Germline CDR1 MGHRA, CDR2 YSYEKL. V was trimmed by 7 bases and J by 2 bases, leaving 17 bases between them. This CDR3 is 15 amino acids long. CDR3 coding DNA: TGCGCCAGCAAAACCTCCCCGACAGCGAACTATGGCTACACCTTC. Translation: CASKTSPTANYGYTF.